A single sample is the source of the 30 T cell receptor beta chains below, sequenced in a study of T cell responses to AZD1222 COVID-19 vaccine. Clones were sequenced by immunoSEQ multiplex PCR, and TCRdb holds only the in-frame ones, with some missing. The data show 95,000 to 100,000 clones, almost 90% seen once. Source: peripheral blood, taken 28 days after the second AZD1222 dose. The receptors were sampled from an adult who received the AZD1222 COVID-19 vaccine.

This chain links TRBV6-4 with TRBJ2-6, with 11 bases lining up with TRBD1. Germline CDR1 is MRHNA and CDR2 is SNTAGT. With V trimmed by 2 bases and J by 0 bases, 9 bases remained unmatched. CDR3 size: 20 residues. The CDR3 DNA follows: TGTGCCAGCAGTGACACAGCCGGGACAGGGGGTGGCTCTGGGGCCAACGTCCTGACTTTC. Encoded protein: CASSDTAGTGGGSGANVLTF.

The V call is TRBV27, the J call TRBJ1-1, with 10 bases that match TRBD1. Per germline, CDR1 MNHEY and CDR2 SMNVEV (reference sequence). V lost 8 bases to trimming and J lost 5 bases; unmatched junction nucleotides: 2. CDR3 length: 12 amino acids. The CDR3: CASRDRGTEAFF. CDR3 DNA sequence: TGTGCCAGCCGGGACAGGGGAACTGAAGCTTTCTTT.

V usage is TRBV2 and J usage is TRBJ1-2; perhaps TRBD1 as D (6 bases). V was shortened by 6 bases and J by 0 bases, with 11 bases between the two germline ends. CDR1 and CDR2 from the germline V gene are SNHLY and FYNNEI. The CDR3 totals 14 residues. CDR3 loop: CASSRDTTNYGYTF. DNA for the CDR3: TGTGCCAGCAGCCGGGACACAACTAACTATGGCTACACCTTC.

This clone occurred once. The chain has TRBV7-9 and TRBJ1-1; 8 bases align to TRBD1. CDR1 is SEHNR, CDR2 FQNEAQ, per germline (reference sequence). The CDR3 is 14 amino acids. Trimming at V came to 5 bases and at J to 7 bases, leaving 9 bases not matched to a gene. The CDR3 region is CASSPGTGGFEAFF. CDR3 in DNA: TGTGCCAGCAGCCCGGGCACAGGGGGATTTGAAGCTTTCTTT. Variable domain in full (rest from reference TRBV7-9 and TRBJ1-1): DTGVSQNPRHKITKRGQNVTFRCDPISEHNRLYWYRQTLGQGPEFLTYFQNEAQLEKSRLLSDRFSAERPKGSFSTLEIQRTEQGDSAMYLCASSPGTGGFEAFFGQGTRLTVV.

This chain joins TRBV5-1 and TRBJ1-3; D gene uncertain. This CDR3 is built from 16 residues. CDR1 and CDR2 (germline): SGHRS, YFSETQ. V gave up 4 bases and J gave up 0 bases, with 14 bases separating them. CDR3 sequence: CASSQLTANSGNTIYF. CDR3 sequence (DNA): TGCGCCAGCAGCCAACTCACAGCAAACTCTGGAAACACCATATATTTT.

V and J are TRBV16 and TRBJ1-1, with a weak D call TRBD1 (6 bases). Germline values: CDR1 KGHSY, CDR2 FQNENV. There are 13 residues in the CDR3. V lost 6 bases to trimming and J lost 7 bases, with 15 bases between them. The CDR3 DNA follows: TGTGCCAGCAGGAGCCAGCTAGGGGGTGAAGCTTTCTTT. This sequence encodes CASRSQLGGEAFF. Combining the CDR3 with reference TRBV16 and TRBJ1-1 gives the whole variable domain GEEVAQTPKHLVRGEGQKAKLYCAPIKGHSYVFWYQQVLKNEFKFLISFQNENVFDETGMPKERFSAKCLPNSPCSLEIQATKLEDSAVYFCASRSQLGGEAFFGQGTRLTVV.

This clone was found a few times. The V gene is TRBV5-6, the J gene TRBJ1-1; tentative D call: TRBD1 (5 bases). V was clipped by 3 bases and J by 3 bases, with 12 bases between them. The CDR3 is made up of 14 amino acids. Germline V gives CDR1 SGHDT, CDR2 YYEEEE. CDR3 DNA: TGTGCCAGCAGCTCCAGGGTTGGGTACACTGAAGCTTTCTTT. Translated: CASSSRVGYTEAFF.

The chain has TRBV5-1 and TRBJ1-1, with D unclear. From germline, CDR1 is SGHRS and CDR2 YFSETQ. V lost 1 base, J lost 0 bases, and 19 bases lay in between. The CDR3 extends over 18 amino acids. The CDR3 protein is CASSLWGHVGDMNTEAFF. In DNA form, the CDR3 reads TGCGCCAGCAGCTTGTGGGGTCACGTTGGGGATATGAACACTGAAGCTTTCTTT.

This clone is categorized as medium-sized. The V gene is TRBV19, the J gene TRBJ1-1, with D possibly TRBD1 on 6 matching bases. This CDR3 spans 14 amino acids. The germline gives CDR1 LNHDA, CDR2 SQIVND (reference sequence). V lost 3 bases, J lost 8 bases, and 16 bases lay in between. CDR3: CASSIKGRQAEAFF. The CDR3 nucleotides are TGTGCCAGTAGTATTAAGGGACGACAGGCCGAAGCTTTCTTT.

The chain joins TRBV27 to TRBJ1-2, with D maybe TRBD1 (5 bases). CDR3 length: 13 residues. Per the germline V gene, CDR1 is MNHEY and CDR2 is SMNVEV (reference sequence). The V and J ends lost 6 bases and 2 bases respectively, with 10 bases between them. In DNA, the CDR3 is TGTGCCAGCAGCTGGGGACGGAACTATGGCTACACCTTC. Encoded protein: CASSWGRNYGYTF.

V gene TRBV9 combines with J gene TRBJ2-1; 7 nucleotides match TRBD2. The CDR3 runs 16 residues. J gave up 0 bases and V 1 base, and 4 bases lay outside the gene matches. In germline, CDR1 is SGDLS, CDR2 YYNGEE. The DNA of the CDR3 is TGTGCCAGCAGCGTACCAGCGGGAAGCTCCTACAATGAGCAGTTCTTC. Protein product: CASSVPAGSSYNEQFF. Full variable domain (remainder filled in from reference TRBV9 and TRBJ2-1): DSGVTQTPKHLITATGQRVTLRCSPRSGDLSVYWYQQSLDQGLQFLIQYYNGEERAKGNILERFSAQQFPDLHSELNLSSLELGDSALYFCASSVPAGSSYNEQFFGPGTRLTVL.

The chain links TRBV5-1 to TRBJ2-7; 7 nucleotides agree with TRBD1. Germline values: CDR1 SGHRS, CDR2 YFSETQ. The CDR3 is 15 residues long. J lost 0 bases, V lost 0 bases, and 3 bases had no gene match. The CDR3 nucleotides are TGCGCCAGCAGCTTGGAGGGGGCGCGCTCCTACGAGCAGTACTTC. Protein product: CASSLEGARSYEQYF. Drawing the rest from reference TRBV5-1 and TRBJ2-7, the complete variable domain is KAGVTQTPRYLIKTRGQQVTLSCSPISGHRSVSWYQQTPGQGLQFLFEYFSETQRNKGNFPGRFSGRQFSNSRSEMNVSTLELGDSALYLCASSLEGARSYEQYFGPGTRLTVT.

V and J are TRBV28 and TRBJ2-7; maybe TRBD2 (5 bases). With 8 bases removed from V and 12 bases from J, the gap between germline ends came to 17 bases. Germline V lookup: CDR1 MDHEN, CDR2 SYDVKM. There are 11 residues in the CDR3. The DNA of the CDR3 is TGTGCCAGCGTACTGGACTCCAGGAGGTACTTC. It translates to CASVLDSRRYF.

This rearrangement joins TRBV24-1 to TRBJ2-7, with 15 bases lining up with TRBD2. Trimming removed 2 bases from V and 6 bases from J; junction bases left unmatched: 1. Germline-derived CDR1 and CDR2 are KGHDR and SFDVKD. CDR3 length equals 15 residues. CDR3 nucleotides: TGTGCCACCAGTGATTCGGGACTAGCGGGAGGCGAGCAGTACTTC. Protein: CATSDSGLAGGEQYF.

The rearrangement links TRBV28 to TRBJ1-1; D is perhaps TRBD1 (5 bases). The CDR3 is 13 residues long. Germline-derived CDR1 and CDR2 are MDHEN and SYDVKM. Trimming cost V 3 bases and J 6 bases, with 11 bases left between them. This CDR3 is CASSFPGYPEAFF. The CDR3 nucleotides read TGTGCCAGCAGTTTTCCAGGGTATCCTGAAGCTTTCTTT.

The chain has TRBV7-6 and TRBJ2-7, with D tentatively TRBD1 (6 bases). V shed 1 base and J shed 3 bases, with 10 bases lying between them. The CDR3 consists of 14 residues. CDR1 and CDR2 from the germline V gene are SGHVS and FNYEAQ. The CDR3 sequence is CASSLGGQSYEQYF. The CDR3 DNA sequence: TGTGCCAGCAGCTTAGGAGGACAGAGCTACGAGCAGTACTTC.

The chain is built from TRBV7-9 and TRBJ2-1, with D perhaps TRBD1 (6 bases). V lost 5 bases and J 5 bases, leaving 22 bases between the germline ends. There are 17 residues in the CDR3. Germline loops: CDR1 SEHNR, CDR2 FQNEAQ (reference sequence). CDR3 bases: TGTGCCAGCAGCCATCCCCCGGGCAGGGGCTCAAACAATGAGCAGTTCTTC. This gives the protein CASSHPPGRGSNNEQFF.

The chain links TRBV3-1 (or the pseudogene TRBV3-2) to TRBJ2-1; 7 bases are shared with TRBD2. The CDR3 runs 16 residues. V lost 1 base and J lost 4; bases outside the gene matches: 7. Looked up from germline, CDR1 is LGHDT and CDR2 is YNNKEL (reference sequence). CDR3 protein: CASSQVGGTGYNEQFF. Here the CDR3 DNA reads TGTGCCAGCAGCCAAGTCGGGGGGACTGGTTACAATGAGCAGTTCTTC.

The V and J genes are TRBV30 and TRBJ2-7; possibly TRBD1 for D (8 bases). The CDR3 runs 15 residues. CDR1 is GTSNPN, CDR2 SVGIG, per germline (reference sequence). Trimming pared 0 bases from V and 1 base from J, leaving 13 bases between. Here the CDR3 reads CAWSVGGTGSYEQYF. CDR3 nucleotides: TGTGCCTGGAGTGTCGGGGGGACAGGATCCTACGAGCAGTACTTC.

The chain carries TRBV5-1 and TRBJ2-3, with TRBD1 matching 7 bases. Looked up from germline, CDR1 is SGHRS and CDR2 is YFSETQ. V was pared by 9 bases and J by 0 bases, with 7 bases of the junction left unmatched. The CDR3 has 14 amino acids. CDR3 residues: CATRRDSSTDTQYF. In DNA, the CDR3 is TGCGCCACTCGCAGGGACAGCAGCACAGATACGCAGTATTTT.

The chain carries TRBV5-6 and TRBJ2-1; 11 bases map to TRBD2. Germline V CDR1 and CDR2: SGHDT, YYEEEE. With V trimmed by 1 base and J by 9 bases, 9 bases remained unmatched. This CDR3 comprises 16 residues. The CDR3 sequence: CASSLFVSGRASEQFF. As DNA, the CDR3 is TGTGCCAGCAGCTTGTTTGTTAGCGGGAGGGCCAGTGAGCAGTTCTTC.

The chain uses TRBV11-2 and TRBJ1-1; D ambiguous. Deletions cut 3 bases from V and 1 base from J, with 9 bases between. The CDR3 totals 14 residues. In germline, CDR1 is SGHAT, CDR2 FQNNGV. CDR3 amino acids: CASSLNRENTEAFF. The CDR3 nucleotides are TGTGCCAGCAGCTTGAACAGAGAGAACACTGAAGCTTTCTTT.

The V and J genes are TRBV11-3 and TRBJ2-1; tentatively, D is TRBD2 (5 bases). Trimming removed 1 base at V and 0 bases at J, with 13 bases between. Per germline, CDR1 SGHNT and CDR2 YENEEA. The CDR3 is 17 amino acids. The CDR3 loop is CASSLGGWESSYNEQFF. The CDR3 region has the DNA TGTGCCAGCAGCTTAGGAGGTTGGGAGTCCTCCTACAATGAGCAGTTCTTC.

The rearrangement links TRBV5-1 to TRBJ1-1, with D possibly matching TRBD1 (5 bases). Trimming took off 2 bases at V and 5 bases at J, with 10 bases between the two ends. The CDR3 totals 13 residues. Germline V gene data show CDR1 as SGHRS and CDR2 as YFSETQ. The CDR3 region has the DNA TGCGCCAGCAGCTTCCAGGGTCTAACTGAAGCTTTCTTT. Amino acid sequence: CASSFQGLTEAFF.

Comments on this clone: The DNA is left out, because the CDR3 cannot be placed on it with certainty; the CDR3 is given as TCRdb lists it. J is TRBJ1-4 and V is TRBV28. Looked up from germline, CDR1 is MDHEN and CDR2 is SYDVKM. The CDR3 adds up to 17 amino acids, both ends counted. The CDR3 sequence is CASSTSTGRGPNEKLFF.

In DNA, the CDR3 is TGTGCCAGTAGAACGCGACTGATGAACACTGAAGCTTTCTTT. This gives the protein CASRTRLMNTEAFF. The chain carries TRBV19 and TRBJ1-1, with D unclear. The CDR3 totals 14 residues. From germline, CDR1 is LNHDA and CDR2 SQIVND (reference sequence). Trimming pared 6 bases from V and 0 bases from J, leaving 11 bases between.

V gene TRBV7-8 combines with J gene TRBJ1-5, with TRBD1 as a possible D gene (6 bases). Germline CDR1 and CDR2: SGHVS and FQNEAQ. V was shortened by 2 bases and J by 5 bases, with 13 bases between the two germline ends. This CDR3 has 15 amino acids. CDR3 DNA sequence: TGTGCCAGCAGCTTACTGCCAGGGGACTATCAGCCCCAGCATTTT. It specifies CASSLLPGDYQPQHF. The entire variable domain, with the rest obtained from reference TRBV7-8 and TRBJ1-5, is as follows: GAGVSQSPRYKVAKRGQDVALRCDPISGHVSLFWYQQALGQGPEFLTYFQNEAQLDKSGLPSDRFFAERPEGSVSTLKIQRTQQEDSAVYLCASSLLPGDYQPQHFGDGTRLSIL.

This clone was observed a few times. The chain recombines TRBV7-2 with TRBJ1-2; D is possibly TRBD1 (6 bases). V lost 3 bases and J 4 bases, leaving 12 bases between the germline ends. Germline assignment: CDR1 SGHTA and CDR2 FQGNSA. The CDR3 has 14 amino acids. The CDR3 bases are TGTGCCAGCAGCTTTACGGGGGGCCGCTATGGCTACACCTTC. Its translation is CASSFTGGRYGYTF.

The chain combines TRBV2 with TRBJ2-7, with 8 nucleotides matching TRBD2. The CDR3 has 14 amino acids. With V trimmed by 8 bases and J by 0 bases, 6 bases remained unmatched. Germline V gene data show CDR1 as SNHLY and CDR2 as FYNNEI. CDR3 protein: CASQTSGLSYEQYF. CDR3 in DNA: TGTGCCAGCCAAACTAGCGGTCTCTCCTACGAGCAGTACTTC.

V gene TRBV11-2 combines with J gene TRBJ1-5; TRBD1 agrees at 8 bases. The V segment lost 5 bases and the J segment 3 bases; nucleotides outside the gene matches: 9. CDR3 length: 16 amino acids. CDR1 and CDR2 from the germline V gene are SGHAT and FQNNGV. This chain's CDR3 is CASSPGTGFDNQPQHF. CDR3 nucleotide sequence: TGTGCCAGCAGCCCCGGGACAGGTTTTGACAATCAGCCCCAGCATTTT.